A single sample is the source of the 7 T cell receptor beta chains below, sequenced in a study of TIL therapy for anti-PD-1-resistant metastatic lung cancer. Sequencing used immunoSEQ v3. Here immunoSEQ multiplex PCR was the method, and the copy in TCRdb shows in-frame clones only, minus some. The table records tens of thousands of clones, around 78% of them present only once. Time point: pre-treatment sample, taken before nivolumab and TIL therapy. Source: blood, taken at baseline. These receptor sequences come from a person aged 25-79 years with non-small cell lung cancer.

This clone was counted once. V and J are TRBV27 and TRBJ2-5; weak D call: TRBD1 (6 bases). The J call may be incorrect, as the DNA end agrees better with TRBJ2-7. The CDR3 loop spans 12 amino acids. CDR1 and CDR2 from the germline V gene are MNHEY and SMNVEV (reference sequence). The CDR3 nucleotides are TGTGCCAGCAGTAAACCAGGGGCCGAGCAGTACTTC. Protein product: CASSKPGAEQYF.

This chain links TRBV5-8 with TRBJ1-4; no clear D. This CDR3 has 16 amino acids. Germline V gene data show CDR1 as SGHTS and CDR2 as YDEGEE. The V end lost 0 bases, the J end lost 0 bases, and 9 bases lay between the germline ends. The DNA for the CDR3 is TGTGCCAGCAGCTTGGGAACAGATCCAACTAATGAAAAACTGTTTTTT. Translated: CASSLGTDPTNEKLFF.

The count of this clone is one. The chain uses TRBV6-6 and TRBJ1-3; the D is unclear. The CDR3 consists of 14 residues. The germline gives CDR1 MNHNY, CDR2 SVGAGI (reference sequence). Between the trimmed V and J ends, which lost 2 bases and 1 base, there was a span of 6 bases. CDR3 nucleotide sequence: TGTGCCAGCAGTTACCTGGCTTCTGGAAACACCATATATTTT. It encodes CASSYLASGNTIYF.

This CDR3 reads CASSQQTAEAFF. The CDR3 nucleotides read TGTGCCAGCAGCCAACAGACAGCTGAAGCTTTCTTT. The chain uses TRBV7-9 and TRBJ1-1, with a weak D call TRBD1 (5 bases). With 5 bases removed from V and 6 bases from J, the gap between germline ends came to 10 bases. The CDR3 has 12 residues. Looked up from germline, CDR1 is SEHNR and CDR2 is FQNEAQ (reference sequence). Full variable domain (missing parts from reference TRBV7-9 and TRBJ1-1): DTGVSQNPRHKITKRGQNVTFRCDPISEHNRLYWYRQTLGQGPEFLTYFQNEAQLEKSRLLSDRFSAERPKGSFSTLEIQRTEQGDSAMYLCASSQQTAEAFFGQGTRLTVV.

This rearrangement joins TRBV21-1 to TRBJ2-2; TRBD1, the table's D call, lacks a check against the DNA. TRBV21-1 is a listed pseudogene. The CDR3 runs to 17 residues. The CDR3 is CASSISPGGGRTGELFF. CDR3 DNA sequence: TGTGCCAGCAGCATATCCCCAGGAGGGGGCAGAACCGGGGAGCTGTTTTTT.

The genes are TRBV27 and TRBJ1-1; TRBD1 matches at 7 bases. CDR1 is MNHEY, CDR2 SMNVEV, per germline (reference sequence). V lost 6 bases to trimming and J lost 1 base; unmatched junction nucleotides: 5. The CDR3 loop spans 14 amino acids. The CDR3: CASSRDSQNTEAFF. The CDR3 DNA sequence: TGTGCCAGCAGCAGGGACAGCCAGAACACTGAAGCTTTCTTT.

The genes are TRBV10-3 and TRBJ1-1; no reliable D call. V gave up 0 bases and J gave up 3 bases, with 11 bases separating them. Looked up from germline, CDR1 is ENHRY and CDR2 is SYGVKD. This CDR3 is built from 15 residues. CDR3 region: CAISESRGFHTEAFF. The CDR3 region has the DNA TGTGCCATCAGTGAGTCCAGAGGGTTTCACACTGAAGCTTTCTTT.